The subject of this entry is one TCR beta chain. Clones were read by immunoSEQ multiplex PCR, and TCRdb kept only the in-frame ones, dropping some. The sample consists of 250,000 to 300,000 clones, about 85% of them appearing once. The CDR3 is 13 amino acids. CDR1 SGHNT and CDR2 YYREEE come from the germline V gene (reference sequence). V was pared by 0 bases and J by 7 bases, with 11 bases between. This specimen belongs to a study of blood T cell repertoires in COVID-19. The sample was peripheral blood. The rearrangement links TRBV5-4 to TRBJ2-7, with D possibly being TRBD1 (5 bases). The source is a woman in her 50s who had recovered from COVID-19. CDR3 DNA sequence: TGTGCCAGCAGCTTGGGGGGCGTGAGGGAGCAGTACTTC. As protein: CASSLGGVREQYF.